These 10 T cell receptor beta chains share one sample of origin, sequenced in a study of blood T cell repertoires in COVID-19. Using immunoSEQ multiplex PCR, the repertoire was profiled, and TCRdb retains in-frame clones only, with some absent. In the table there are about 110,000 clones, approximately 88% of which are singletons. Material: peripheral blood. These receptor sequences come from a human donor in a cohort sampled during active COVID-19.

V and J are TRBV14 and TRBJ2-1; D might be TRBD2 (6 bases). Germline V gene sequence: CDR1 SGHDN, CDR2 FVKESK. The CDR3 spans 16 residues. Trimming cost V 3 bases and J 1 base, with 13 bases left between them. In DNA, the CDR3 is TGTGCCAGCAGCCAGAGAGCGGGCACGTCCTACAATGAGCAGTTCTTC. Protein: CASSQRAGTSYNEQFF.

The J gene is TRBJ2-1, the V gene TRBV9, with 9 bases identical to TRBD2. Germline V gives CDR1 SGDLS, CDR2 YYNGEE. CDR3 size: 15 residues. Trimming cost V 5 bases and J 6 bases; bases outside gene matches: 9. CDR3 DNA sequence: TGTGCCAGCAGTTTAGCGGGAGTAGGCGTCAATGAGCAGTTCTTC. This codes for CASSLAGVGVNEQFF.

This chain links TRBV7-3 with TRBJ2-2; a weak D match, TRBD2 (5 bases). The length of the CDR3 is 17 residues. The V gene's germline CDR1 is SGHTA and CDR2 FQGTGA. Trimming removed 5 bases from V and 0 bases from J, with 16 bases in between. CDR3: CASSLTGGLANTGELFF. CDR3 in DNA: TGTGCCAGCAGCCTGACGGGCGGGCTAGCGAACACCGGGGAGCTGTTTTTT.

V and J are TRBV15 and TRBJ2-5; D call uncertain. V gave up 0 bases and J gave up 5 bases, with 7 bases separating them. The CDR3 spans 13 residues. Looked up from germline, CDR1 is LNHNV and CDR2 is YYDKDF (reference sequence). The CDR3 sequence: CATSRDPLETQYF. The CDR3 coding sequence is TGTGCCACCAGCAGAGATCCGTTGGAGACCCAGTACTTC.

V usage is TRBV27 and J usage is TRBJ2-7; perhaps TRBD1 as D (5 bases). CDR1 and CDR2 from the germline V gene are MNHEY and SMNVEV (reference sequence). The V gene lost 4 bases and the J gene lost 2 bases, with 24 bases spanning the gap. The CDR3 is made up of 18 amino acids. The CDR3 DNA reads as TGTGCCAGCAGTTCCCCAAGGGGTGGACGGAATACAACCTACGAGCAGTACTTC. Translation: CASSSPRGGRNTTYEQYF.

As DNA, the CDR3 is TGTGCCAGCAGTTTAAGCCGGGACAGGGTCGGAAACACCATATATTTT. Translated, it gives CASSLSRDRVGNTIYF. The rearrangement joins TRBV27 to TRBJ1-3; 9 nucleotides agree with TRBD1. Trimming cost V 2 bases and J 4 bases; bases outside gene matches: 6. Germline CDR1 is MNHEY and CDR2 is SMNVEV (reference sequence). The CDR3 has 16 residues.

This clone showed up just once. The chain carries TRBV7-8 and TRBJ1-5; 7 bases match TRBD1. Losses at the gene ends were 5 bases for V and 3 bases for J; bases not matched to a gene: 10. Germline V gives CDR1 SGHVS, CDR2 FQNEAQ. The CDR3 length is 16 residues. CDR3 nucleotides: TGTGCCAGCAGCCTCGGGACAGCCGTATACAATCAGCCCCAGCATTTT. Its protein product is CASSLGTAVYNQPQHF.

The chain couples TRBV18 to TRBJ2-5, with 8 bases identical to TRBD2. The CDR3 sequence is 14 residues long. V was pared by 6 bases and J by 4 bases, with 7 bases of the junction left unmatched. CDR1 and CDR2 (germline): KGHSH, LQKENI. CDR3 region: CASSEGTSTETQYF. The CDR3 nucleotides read TGTGCCAGCTCGGAAGGGACTAGTACAGAGACCCAGTACTTC.

This chain connects TRBV7-2 to TRBJ2-7; D is unclear. Germline CDR1 is SGHTA and CDR2 is FQGNSA. The CDR3 contains 14 residues. Trimming shortened V by 1 base and J by 4 bases, and 11 bases separated the two germline ends. The DNA for the CDR3 is TGTGCCAGCAGCTTAGGGGCGTTCCAGTACGAGCAGTACTTC. This codes for CASSLGAFQYEQYF.

This clone appeared a few times. The gene calls are TRBV18 and TRBJ1-5, with TRBD1 matching over 11 bases. CDR1 and CDR2 from the germline V gene are KGHSH and LQKENI. With V trimmed by 5 bases and J by 2 bases, 5 bases remained unmatched. The length of the CDR3 is 16 residues. This chain's CDR3 is CASSLQGQGGNQPQHF. The CDR3 DNA sequence: TGTGCCAGCTCATTACAGGGACAGGGGGGCAATCAGCCCCAGCATTTT.